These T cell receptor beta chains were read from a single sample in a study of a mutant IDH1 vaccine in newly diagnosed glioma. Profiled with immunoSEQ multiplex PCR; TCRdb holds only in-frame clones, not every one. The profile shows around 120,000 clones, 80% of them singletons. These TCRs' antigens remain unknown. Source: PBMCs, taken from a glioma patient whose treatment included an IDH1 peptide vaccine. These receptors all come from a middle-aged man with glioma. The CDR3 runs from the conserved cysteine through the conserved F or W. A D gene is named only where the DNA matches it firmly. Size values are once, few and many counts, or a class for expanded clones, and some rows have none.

CDR3 protein: CASSMVIYNEQFF; CDR3 DNA: TGTGCCAGTAGTATGGTCATATACAATGAGCAGTTCTTC; V gene: TRBV19; D gene: NA; clone size: NA; J gene: TRBJ2-1
CDR3 protein: CASSYSSREQFF; CDR3 DNA: TGTGCCAGCAGTTACTCGTCGCGCGAGCAGTTCTTC; V gene: TRBV6-6; D gene: NA; clone size: NA; J gene: TRBJ2-1
CDR3 protein: CSVEEGVAGAKNIQYF; CDR3 DNA: TGCAGCGTTGAAGAAGGGGTAGCGGGGGCCAAAAACATTCAGTACTTC; V gene: TRBV29-1; D gene: TRBD2; clone size: many; J gene: TRBJ2-4
CDR3 protein: CSVELGVAKNIQYF; CDR3 DNA: TGCAGCGTTGAATTGGGTGTTGCCAAAAACATTCAGTACTTC; V gene: TRBV29-1; D gene: NA; clone size: NA; J gene: TRBJ2-4
CDR3 protein: CAWSVLTKGNTEAFF; CDR3 DNA: TGTGCCTGGAGTGTACTGACTAAGGGGAACACTGAAGCTTTCTTT; V gene: TRBV30; D gene: NA; clone size: NA; J gene: TRBJ1-1
CDR3 protein: CASSSNDRGGYEQYF; CDR3 DNA: TGCGCCAGCAGCTCGAACGACAGGGGCGGCTACGAGCAGTACTTC; V gene: TRBV5-1; D gene: TRBD1; clone size: few; J gene: TRBJ2-7
CDR3 protein: CASSFTGGGNEQFF; CDR3 DNA: TGTGCCAGCAGTTTTACAGGGGGGGGCAATGAGCAGTTCTTC; V gene: TRBV27; D gene: NA; clone size: once; J gene: TRBJ2-1
CDR3 protein: CASSLSTGWSEQYF; CDR3 DNA: TGTGCCAGCAGCTTGTCTACAGGGTGGAGCGAGCAGTACTTC; V gene: TRBV5-5; D gene: NA; clone size: NA; J gene: TRBJ2-7
CDR3 protein: CASSSTSGSIIRSRETQYF; CDR3 DNA: TGTGCCAGCAGCTCGACTAGCGGGAGCATTATCCGGTCCCGAGAGACCCAGTACTTC; V gene: TRBV7-8; D gene: TRBD2; clone size: NA; J gene: TRBJ2-5
CDR3 protein: CAWGAGTETEKLFF; CDR3 DNA: TGTGCCTGGGGGGCAGGGACGGAGACGGAAAAACTGTTTTTT; V gene: TRBV30; D gene: NA; clone size: NA; J gene: TRBJ1-4
CDR3 protein: CASRITSYQPQHF; CDR3 DNA: TGTGCCAGCAGGATCACGAGTTATCAGCCCCAGCATTTT; V gene: TRBV28; D gene: NA; clone size: NA; J gene: TRBJ1-5
CDR3 protein: CASSQDKRETQYF; CDR3 DNA: TGTGCCAGCAGCCAAGATAAGCGAGAGACCCAGTACTTC; V gene: TRBV4-2; D gene: NA; clone size: NA; J gene: TRBJ2-5
CDR3 protein: CASSLNPLTGELFF; CDR3 DNA: TGTGCCAGCAGCTTAAATCCTCTCACCGGGGAGCTGTTTTTT; V gene: TRBV7-6; D gene: NA; clone size: NA; J gene: TRBJ2-2
CDR3 protein: CASSPTGSAGNTIYF; CDR3 DNA: TGTGCCAGCTCACCAACAGGGTCTGCTGGAAACACCATATATTTT; V gene: TRBV18; D gene: NA; clone size: NA; J gene: TRBJ1-3
CDR3 protein: CASSHGRGSDEQYF; CDR3 DNA: TGCGCCAGCAGCCACGGGCGAGGGAGCGACGAGCAGTACTTC; V gene: TRBV4-1; D gene: NA; clone size: NA; J gene: TRBJ2-7
CDR3 protein: CASSLRGTLSSGNTIYF; CDR3 DNA: TGTGCCAGCAGCTTAAGAGGAACTCTAAGCTCTGGAAACACCATATATTTT; V gene: TRBV7-9; D gene: NA; clone size: NA; J gene: TRBJ1-3
CDR3 protein: CASRTSGKEQYF; CDR3 DNA: TGTGCCAGCAGGACGTCCGGGAAGGAGCAGTACTTC; V gene: TRBV28; D gene: NA; clone size: NA; J gene: TRBJ2-7
CDR3 protein: CASSLSRVGETQYF; CDR3 DNA: TGTGCTAGCAGCTTAAGCAGGGTCGGAGAGACCCAGTACTTC; V gene: TRBV7-7; D gene: NA; clone size: NA; J gene: TRBJ2-5
CDR3 protein: CASSVELTDYGYTF; CDR3 DNA: TGTGCCAGCAGCGTAGAGCTCACCGACTATGGCTACACCTTC; V gene: TRBV9; D gene: NA; clone size: NA; J gene: TRBJ1-2
CDR3 protein: CASSLGGPNTGELFF; CDR3 DNA: TGTGCTAGCAGCTTAGGAGGCCCGAACACCGGGGAGCTGTTTTTT; V gene: TRBV7-7; D gene: NA; clone size: NA; J gene: TRBJ2-2
CDR3 protein: CASGETGGRTDTQYF; CDR3 DNA: TGTGCCAGCGGGGAGACGGGGGGGCGGACAGATACGCAGTATTTT; V gene: TRBV27; D gene: TRBD2; clone size: NA; J gene: TRBJ2-3
CDR3 protein: CAWSVWDVSPLHF; CDR3 DNA: TGTGCCTGGAGTGTTTGGGATGTTTCACCCCTCCACTTT; V gene: TRBV30; D gene: NA; clone size: few; J gene: TRBJ1-6
CDR3 protein: CASSTSFGGVDTQYF; CDR3 DNA: TGTGCCAGCAGTACCTCATTTGGCGGGGTTGATACGCAGTATTTT; V gene: TRBV6-1; D gene: NA; clone size: NA; J gene: TRBJ2-3
CDR3 protein: CASSRRNNQPQHF; CDR3 DNA: TGTGCCAGTAGTAGGCGGAACAATCAGCCCCAGCATTTT; V gene: TRBV19; D gene: NA; clone size: NA; J gene: TRBJ1-5
CDR3 protein: CASADRSYEQYF; CDR3 DNA: TGTGCCAGCGCGGACAGGAGCTACGAGCAGTACTTC; V gene: TRBV28; D gene: TRBD1; clone size: NA; J gene: TRBJ2-7
CDR3 protein: CASSLYIGRDGWSPLHF; CDR3 DNA: TGTGCCAGCAGCTTGTATATAGGCAGGGACGGATGGTCACCCCTCCACTTT; V gene: TRBV5-6; D gene: NA; clone size: NA; J gene: TRBJ1-6
CDR3 protein: CASSLYQGLYNEQFF; CDR3 DNA: TGTGCCAGCAGTTTATACCAGGGGCTCTACAATGAGCAGTTCTTC; V gene: TRBV28; D gene: NA; clone size: NA; J gene: TRBJ2-1
CDR3 protein: CASSPVRIGEKLFF; CDR3 DNA: TGTGCCAGCAGCCCCGTGAGAATCGGGGAAAAACTGTTTTTT; V gene: TRBV28; D gene: NA; clone size: NA; J gene: TRBJ1-4
CDR3 protein: CASTPDRSSGNTIYF; CDR3 DNA: TGTGCCAGTACCCCGGATCGAAGCTCTGGAAACACCATATATTTT; V gene: TRBV19; D gene: NA; clone size: NA; J gene: TRBJ1-3
CDR3 protein: CASNTTPGDNTGELFF; CDR3 DNA: TGTGCCAGCAACACTACGCCTGGCGACAACACCGGGGAGCTGTTTTTT; V gene: TRBV28; D gene: NA; clone size: NA; J gene: TRBJ2-2
CDR3 protein: CASSLSPGGETQYF; CDR3 DNA: TGTGCCAGCAGCCTTTCCCCTGGGGGGGAAACGCAGTATTTT; V gene: TRBV13; D gene: TRBD2; clone size: NA; J gene: TRBJ2-3
CDR3 protein: CASSEVGAGFQDTQYF; CDR3 DNA: TGTGCCAGCAGTGAAGTGGGGGCGGGATTCCAGGATACGCAGTATTTT; V gene: TRBV25-1; D gene: NA; clone size: NA; J gene: TRBJ2-3
CDR3 protein: CASSPRSSGSTGELFF; CDR3 DNA: TGTGCCAGCTCACCAAGGTCTAGCGGGAGCACCGGGGAGCTGTTTTTT; V gene: TRBV18; D gene: TRBD2; clone size: NA; J gene: TRBJ2-2
CDR3 protein: CASSLGGAGEQYF; CDR3 DNA: TGTGCCAGCAGCTTGGGCGGGGCGGGCGAGCAGTACTTC; V gene: TRBV5-5; D gene: NA; clone size: few; J gene: TRBJ2-7
CDR3 protein: CASSVDRGRDGYTF; CDR3 DNA: TGTGCCAGCAGTGTGGACAGGGGGCGGGATGGCTACACCTTC; V gene: TRBV6-5; D gene: TRBD1; clone size: NA; J gene: TRBJ1-2
CDR3 protein: CASSLESRGLVGEKLFF; CDR3 DNA: TGTGCCAGCAGCTTGGAATCCAGGGGCTTAGTCGGTGAAAAACTGTTTTTT; V gene: TRBV5-6; D gene: NA; clone size: NA; J gene: TRBJ1-4
CDR3 protein: CASSPGVGSRVDEQFF; CDR3 DNA: TGCGCCAGCAGCCCGGGAGTGGGCAGCCGAGTCGATGAGCAGTTCTTC; V gene: TRBV4-3; D gene: NA; clone size: NA; J gene: TRBJ2-1
CDR3 protein: CASSQGGETQYF; CDR3 DNA: TGTGCCAGCAGTCAGGGGGGAGAGACCCAGTACTTC; V gene: TRBV6-6; D gene: NA; clone size: few; J gene: TRBJ2-5
CDR3 protein: CASSLAEGGEKLFF; CDR3 DNA: TGTGCCAGCAGTTTGGCCGAGGGGGGGGAAAAACTGTTTTTT; V gene: TRBV28; D gene: NA; clone size: NA; J gene: TRBJ1-4
CDR3 protein: CASANGRNQPQHF; CDR3 DNA: TGTGCCAGCGCGAACGGACGCAATCAGCCCCAGCATTTT; V gene: TRBV6-1; D gene: NA; clone size: NA; J gene: TRBJ1-5
CDR3 protein: CASSYRQGSSYEQYF; CDR3 DNA: TGTGCCAGCAGCTACCGACAGGGAAGCTCCTACGAGCAGTACTTC; V gene: TRBV9; D gene: TRBD1; clone size: NA; J gene: TRBJ2-7
CDR3 protein: CSVEALKGTEAFF; CDR3 DNA: TGCAGCGTTGAAGCTCTAAAGGGAACTGAAGCTTTCTTT; V gene: TRBV29-1; D gene: NA; clone size: NA; J gene: TRBJ1-1
CDR3 protein: CASSQVGTYEQYF; CDR3 DNA: TGTGCCAGCAGCCAAGTCGGGACTTACGAGCAGTACTTC; V gene: TRBV4-2; D gene: NA; clone size: NA; J gene: TRBJ2-7
CDR3 protein: CASSPGGGAGNQPQHF; CDR3 DNA: TGTGCCAGCAGCCCTGGGGGGGGCGCGGGCAATCAGCCCCAGCATTTT; V gene: TRBV7-6; D gene: NA; clone size: NA; J gene: TRBJ1-5
CDR3 protein: CASSIPPARRYNQPQHF; CDR3 DNA: TGTGCCAGTAGTATACCCCCTGCCCGGCGATACAATCAGCCCCAGCATTTT; V gene: TRBV19; D gene: NA; clone size: NA; J gene: TRBJ1-5
CDR3 protein: CASSGRLSRTGELFF; CDR3 DNA: TGCGCCAGCAGTGGGAGGCTTTCGAGGACCGGGGAGCTGTTTTTT; V gene: TRBV10-1; D gene: NA; clone size: NA; J gene: TRBJ2-2
CDR3 protein: CASGSPRGSNYGYTF; CDR3 DNA: TGTGCTAGTGGTTCGCCCAGGGGATCTAACTATGGCTACACCTTC; V gene: TRBV12-5; D gene: NA; clone size: NA; J gene: TRBJ1-2